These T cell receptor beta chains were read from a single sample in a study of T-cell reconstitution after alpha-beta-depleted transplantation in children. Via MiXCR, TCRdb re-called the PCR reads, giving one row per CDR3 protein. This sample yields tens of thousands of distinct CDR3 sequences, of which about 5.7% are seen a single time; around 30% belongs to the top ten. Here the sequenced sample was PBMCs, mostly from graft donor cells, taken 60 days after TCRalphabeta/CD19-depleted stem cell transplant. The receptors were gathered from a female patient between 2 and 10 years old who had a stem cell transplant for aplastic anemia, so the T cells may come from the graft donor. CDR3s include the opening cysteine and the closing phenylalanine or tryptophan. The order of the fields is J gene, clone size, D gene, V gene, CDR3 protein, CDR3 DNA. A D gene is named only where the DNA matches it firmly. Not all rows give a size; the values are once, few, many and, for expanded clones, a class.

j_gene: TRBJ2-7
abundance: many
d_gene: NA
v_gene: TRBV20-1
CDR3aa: CSARASGKGPYEQYF
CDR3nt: TGCAGTGCTAGGGCTTCAGGGAAGGGCCCCTACGAGCAGTACTTC

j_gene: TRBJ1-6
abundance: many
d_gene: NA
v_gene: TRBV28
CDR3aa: CASSLKASPLHF
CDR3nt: TGTGCCAGCAGTTTAAAGGCCTCACCCCTCCACTTT

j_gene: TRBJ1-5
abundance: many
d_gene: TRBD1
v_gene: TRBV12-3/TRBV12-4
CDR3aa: CASSLGRTGKWSNQPQHF
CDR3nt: TGTGCCAGCAGTTTAGGCCGGACAGGGAAGTGGAGCAATCAGCCCCAGCATTTT

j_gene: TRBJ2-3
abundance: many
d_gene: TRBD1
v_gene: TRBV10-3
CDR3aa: CAITPGQGEITDTQYF
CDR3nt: TGTGCCATCACCCCTGGACAGGGGGAAATCACAGATACGCAGTATTTT

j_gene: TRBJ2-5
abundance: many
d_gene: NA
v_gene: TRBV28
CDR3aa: CAGQGGWTQYF
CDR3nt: TGTGCCGGTCAGGGGGGGTGGACCCAGTACTTC

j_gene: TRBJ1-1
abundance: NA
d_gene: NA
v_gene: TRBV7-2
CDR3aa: CASALGGFGGTEAFF
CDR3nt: TGTGCCAGCGCTTTGGGGGGGTTTGGAGGCACTGAAGCTTTCTTT

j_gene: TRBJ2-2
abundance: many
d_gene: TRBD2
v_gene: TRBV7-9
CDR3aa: CASSLGLANTGELFF
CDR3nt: TGTGCCAGCAGCTTGGGACTAGCGAACACCGGGGAGCTGTTTTTT

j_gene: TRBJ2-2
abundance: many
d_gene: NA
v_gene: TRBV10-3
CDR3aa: CAISEVPGTDLTGELFF
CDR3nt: TGTGCCATCAGTGAGGTGCCTGGGACTGACTTAACCGGGGAGCTGTTTTTT

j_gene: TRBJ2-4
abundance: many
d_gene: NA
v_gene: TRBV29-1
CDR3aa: CSVRVGAKNIQYF
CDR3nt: TGCAGCGTTAGGGTGGGAGCCAAAAACATTCAGTACTTC

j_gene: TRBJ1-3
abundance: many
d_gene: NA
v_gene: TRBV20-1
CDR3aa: CSARGRRTVSGNTIYF
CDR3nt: TGCAGTGCTAGAGGTCGGCGGACGGTCTCTGGAAACACCATATATTTT

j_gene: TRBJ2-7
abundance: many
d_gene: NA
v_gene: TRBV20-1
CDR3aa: CSASLGTGAYEQYF
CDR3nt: TGCAGTGCTAGTCTTGGGACTGGAGCCTACGAGCAGTACTTC

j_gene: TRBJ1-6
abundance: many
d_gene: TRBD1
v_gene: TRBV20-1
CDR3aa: CSATGQRSYNSPLHF
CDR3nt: TGCAGTGCTACGGGACAGCGCTCCTATAATTCACCCCTCCACTTT

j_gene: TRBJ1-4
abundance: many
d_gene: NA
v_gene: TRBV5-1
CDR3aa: CASSPGHAGGEKLFF
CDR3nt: TGCGCCAGCAGCCCCGGCCACGCGGGGGGGGAAAAACTGTTTTTT

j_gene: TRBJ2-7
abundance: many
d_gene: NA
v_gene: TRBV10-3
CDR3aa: CAISEWAYEQYF
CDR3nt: TGTGCCATCAGTGAGTGGGCCTACGAGCAGTACTTC

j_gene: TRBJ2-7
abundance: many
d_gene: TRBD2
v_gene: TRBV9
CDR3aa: CASSVAQRDYRYYTYEQYF
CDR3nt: TGTGCCAGCAGCGTAGCCCAACGGGACTACCGATACTATACCTACGAGCAGTACTTC

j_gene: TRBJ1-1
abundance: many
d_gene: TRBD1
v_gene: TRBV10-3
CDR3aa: CAISESWDRADTEAFF
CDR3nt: TGTGCCATCAGTGAGTCGTGGGACAGGGCGGACACTGAAGCTTTCTTT

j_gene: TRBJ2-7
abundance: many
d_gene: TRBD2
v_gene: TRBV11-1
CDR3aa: CASSFRLAAPYEQYF
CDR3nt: TGTGCCAGCAGCTTCCGGCTAGCGGCACCCTACGAGCAGTACTTC

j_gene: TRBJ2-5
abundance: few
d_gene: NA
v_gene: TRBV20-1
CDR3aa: CSATLESGLHATQYF
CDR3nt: TGCAGTGCTACGTTGGAATCAGGACTCCACGCGACCCAGTACTTC

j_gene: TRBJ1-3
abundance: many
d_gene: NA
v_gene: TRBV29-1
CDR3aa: CSVRTSGNTIYF
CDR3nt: TGCAGCGTTAGGACCTCTGGAAACACCATATATTTT

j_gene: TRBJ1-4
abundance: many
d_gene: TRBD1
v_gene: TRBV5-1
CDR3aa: CASSLHGTGNEKLFF
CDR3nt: TGCGCCAGCAGCTTGCACGGGACAGGGAATGAAAAACTGTTTTTT

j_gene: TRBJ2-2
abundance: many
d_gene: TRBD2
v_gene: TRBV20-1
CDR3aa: CSARDLAGGHTGELFF
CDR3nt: TGCAGTGCTAGAGATCTAGCGGGGGGGCACACCGGGGAGCTGTTTTTT

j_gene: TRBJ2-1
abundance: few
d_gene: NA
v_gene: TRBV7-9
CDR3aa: CASSFARGNEQFF
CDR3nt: TGTGCCAGCAGCTTTGCCCGTGGCAATGAGCAGTTCTTC

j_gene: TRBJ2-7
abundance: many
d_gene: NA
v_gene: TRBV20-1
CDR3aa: CSADPPLGLRLGYEQYF
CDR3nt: TGCAGTGCTGACCCCCCTCTCGGACTGAGACTGGGCTACGAGCAGTACTTC

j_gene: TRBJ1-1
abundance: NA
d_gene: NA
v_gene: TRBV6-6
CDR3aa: CASSSGTWVRYMNTEAFF
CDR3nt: TGTGCCAGCAGTTCGGGGACATGGGTCCGATACATGAACACTGAAGCTTTCTTT

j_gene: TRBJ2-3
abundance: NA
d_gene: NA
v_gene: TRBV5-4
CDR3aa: CASSLKGGDRADTQYF
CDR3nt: TGTGCCAGCAGCTTGAAGGGCGGGGATCGGGCAGATACGCAGTATTTT

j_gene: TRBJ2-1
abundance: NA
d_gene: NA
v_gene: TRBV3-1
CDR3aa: CASSQEYRGYNEQFF
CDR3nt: TGTGCCAGCAGCCAAGAATATAGGGGTTACAATGAGCAGTTCTTC

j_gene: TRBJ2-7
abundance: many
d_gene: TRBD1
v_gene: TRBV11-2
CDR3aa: CASSWDRDYEQYF
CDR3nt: TGTGCCAGCAGCTGGGACAGGGACTACGAGCAGTACTTC

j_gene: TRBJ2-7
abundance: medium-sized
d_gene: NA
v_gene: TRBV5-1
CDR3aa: CASSLDQGNYEQYF
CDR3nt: TGCGCCAGCAGCTTGGACCAGGGGAACTACGAGCAGTACTTC